Below are 9 T cell receptor beta chains sequenced from a single sample in a study of T cells in Graves' hyperthyroidism and ophthalmopathy. From RNA transcripts, TCR beta CDR3 regions were amplified. Initially, a first-round RT-PCR of the TCR CDR3 employed the HTBI primer set. MiXCR, run by TCRdb on the multiplex PCR reads, gives a single entry per CDR3 protein. The data show 400,000 or so distinct CDR3 sequences, around 13% seen once. Sequencing was performed on blood. All receptors derive from a woman in her twenties or thirties with Graves' ophthalmopathy.

There are many counts of this clonotype. This chain joins TRBV28 and TRBJ1-2; TRBD1 might be the D (5 bases). The CDR3 totals 14 residues. Germline loops: CDR1 MDHEN, CDR2 SYDVKM. Trimming cost V 3 bases and J 4 bases, with 12 bases left between them. The CDR3 nucleotides are TGTGCCAGCAGTTTTGGGGGAGGCACCTATGGCTACACCTTC. Translating it yields CASSFGGGTYGYTF.

This chain links TRBV14 with TRBJ1-6, with 9 bases identical to TRBD1. V lost 2 bases and J lost 6; bases outside the gene matches: 5. Per germline, CDR1 SGHDN and CDR2 FVKESK. The CDR3 sequence is 16 residues long. The CDR3 sequence: CASSQRQGVSNSPLHF. In DNA, the CDR3 is TGTGCCAGCAGCCAAAGACAGGGGGTTAGTAATTCACCCCTCCACTTT.

This clonotype was seen at least ten times. V usage is TRBV11-2 and J usage is TRBJ2-3; TRBD2 might be the D (5 bases). Trimming took 10 bases from V and 0 from J, leaving 14 bases between them. The CDR3 is 14 residues long. The germline gives CDR1 SGHAT, CDR2 FQNNGV. The CDR3 sequence is CAKGAPSSTDTQYF. The CDR3 coding sequence is TGTGCCAAGGGAGCCCCCTCCAGCACAGATACGCAGTATTTT.

At least ten counts were recorded for this clonotype. The chain joins TRBV7-2 to TRBJ1-5; D gene unclear. Between the trimmed V and J ends, which lost 5 bases and 10 bases, there was a span of 18 bases. CDR1 SGHTA and CDR2 FQGNSA come from the germline V gene. This CDR3 is built from 14 residues. DNA for the CDR3: TGTGCCAGCAGCCCTGCTGGAGGTCCCGATCCCCAGCATTTT. Amino acids: CASSPAGGPDPQHF.

The V gene is TRBV3-1, the J gene TRBJ1-5; 7 nucleotides line up with TRBD1. From germline, CDR1 is LGHDT and CDR2 YNNKEL (reference sequence). Losses at the gene ends were 4 bases for V and 6 bases for J; bases not matched to a gene: 9. The CDR3 sequence is 15 residues long. The CDR3 nucleotides are TGTGCCAGCAGCCCCGACAGGGATCATTTTCAGCCCCAGCATTTT. Residues: CASSPDRDHFQPQHF. The full variable domain, in which reference TRBV3-1 and TRBJ1-5 provide the parts outside the CDR3, is DTAVSQTPKYLVTQMGNDKSIKCEQNLGHDTMYWYKQDSKKFLKIMFSYNNKELIINETVPNRFSPKSPDKAHLNLHINSLELGDSAVYFCASSPDRDHFQPQHFGDGTRLSIL.

The chain employs TRBV9 and TRBJ2-2, with D perhaps TRBD2 (7 bases). The ends were cut back, 0 bases at V and 0 bases at J, with 9 bases in the middle. CDR3 size: 16 residues. CDR1 is SGDLS, CDR2 YYNGEE, per germline. The CDR3 DNA sequence: TGTGCCAGCAGCGTAGCGGGGGGCTCGAACACCGGGGAGCTGTTTTTT. It translates to CASSVAGGSNTGELFF.

This clonotype came up many times. The chain couples TRBV3-1 to TRBJ2-7; D is possibly TRBD2 (7 bases). Per the germline V gene, CDR1 is LGHDT and CDR2 is YNNKEL (reference sequence). The CDR3 is 13 amino acids. Trimming pared 3 bases from V and 6 bases from J, leaving 12 bases between. The CDR3 spells CASSQLAGAEQYF. CDR3 in DNA: TGTGCCAGCAGCCAGCTGGCGGGGGCCGAGCAGTACTTC.

The chain is built from TRBV5-1 and TRBJ2-5, with D perhaps matching TRBD1 (6 bases). The germline CDR1 and CDR2 sequences are SGHRS and YFSETQ. V dropped 0 bases and J dropped 2 bases, with 14 bases sitting between them. This CDR3 spans 16 amino acids. CDR3 protein: CASSLGTRTEQETQYF. The DNA for the CDR3 is TGCGCCAGCAGCTTGGGTACGCGGACAGAACAAGAGACCCAGTACTTC.

This clonotype was picked up many times. The chain combines TRBV5-1 with TRBJ2-1, with D possibly being TRBD2 (6 bases). The V gene's germline CDR1 is SGHRS and CDR2 YFSETQ. V was pared by 4 bases and J by 6 bases, with 11 bases between. The CDR3 contains 13 residues. Written as DNA, the CDR3 is TGCGCCAGCAGCGGCGGGACTCCCAATGAGCAGTTCTTC. Residues: CASSGGTPNEQFF. The complete variable domain, with remaining parts taken from reference TRBV5-1 and TRBJ2-1, reads KAGVTQTPRYLIKTRGQQVTLSCSPISGHRSVSWYQQTPGQGLQFLFEYFSETQRNKGNFPGRFSGRQFSNSRSEMNVSTLELGDSALYLCASSGGTPNEQFFGPGTRLTVL.